The 31 T cell receptor beta chains below all came from one sample that was sequenced in a study of Ad26.COV2.S vaccination and SARS-CoV-2 variants. Treatment denoted: 19 received Ad26.COV2.S at low or high dose, single or two shots; several received placebo; per-sample allocation not given. Sampling took place 63 days after the first vaccine or placebo injection. The repertoire was sequenced with immunoSEQ multiplex PCR; TCRdb's copy has only in-frame clones and lacks some. The sample consists of roughly 320,000 clones, around 87% of them appearing once. The sample was peripheral blood, taken in a trial of Ad26.COV2.S vaccine versus placebo. The receptors here all came from a person between 18 and 60 years old who received the Ad26.COV2.S COVID-19 vaccine or a placebo.

The chain employs TRBV24-1 and TRBJ2-7; possible D gene TRBD2, 7 bases. The V and J ends lost 4 bases and 7 bases respectively, with 16 bases between them. In germline, CDR1 is KGHDR, CDR2 SFDVKD. CDR3 length: 14 amino acids. The CDR3 is CATSDGGPLGEQYF. The CDR3 nucleotides are TGTGCCACCAGTGACGGGGGGCCCTTGGGAGAGCAGTACTTC.

This clone was recorded at least ten times. The rearrangement links TRBV20-1 to TRBJ1-2; 12 bases are a match to TRBD1. The CDR3 length is 14 residues. Per the germline V gene, CDR1 is DFQATT and CDR2 is SNEGSKA (reference sequence). The junction had 4 bases not matched to a gene; V was cut back by 3 bases and J by 5 bases. DNA of the CDR3: TGCAGTGCTAGTCGGGACAGGGGGCTTTATGGCTACACCTTC. Encoded protein: CSASRDRGLYGYTF.

The chain carries TRBV2 and TRBJ1-2; the match to TRBD1 covers 9 bases. V was pared by 6 bases and J by 1 base, with 3 bases of the junction left unmatched. The germline CDR1 and CDR2 sequences are SNHLY and FYNNEI. This CDR3 is built from 14 residues. The CDR3 loop is CASRSTGGNYGYTF. The DNA of the CDR3 is TGTGCCAGCAGATCGACAGGGGGTAACTATGGCTACACCTTC.

The V gene is TRBV13, the J gene TRBJ2-1, with D possibly matching TRBD2 (5 bases). V gave up 7 bases and J gave up 8 bases, with 12 bases separating them. The CDR3 consists of 12 residues. Germline assignment: CDR1 PRHDT and CDR2 FYEKMQ (reference sequence). CDR3 coding DNA: TGTGCCAGCACCGGGAACCGGTATGAGCAGTTCTTC. Translating it yields CASTGNRYEQFF.

This clone showed up just a few times. CDR3 residues: CASSTSPVNTEAFF. The CDR3, as DNA: TGTGCCAGCAGCACTTCTCCAGTGAACACTGAAGCTTTCTTT. The rearrangement uses TRBV6-2 or TRBV6-3 and TRBJ1-1; D remains unclear. The CDR3 runs 14 residues. In germline, CDR1 is MNHEY, CDR2 SVGEGT. V was cut by 6 bases and J by 0 bases, with 11 bases left in between.

This chain uses TRBV30 with TRBJ1-2; 9 nucleotides line up with TRBD1. Germline V gives CDR1 GTSNPN, CDR2 SVGIG (reference sequence). V shed 3 bases, J shed 7 bases, and the junction held 3 bases outside the gene matches. The CDR3 covers 12 residues. In DNA form, the CDR3 reads TGTGCCTGGAGCACAGGGGGCAGTGGCTACACCTTC. The encoded protein is CAWSTGGSGYTF.

The rearrangement uses TRBV12-5 and TRBJ1-2; D not certain. This CDR3 has 14 residues. Trimming left V 3 bases short and J 8 bases short, with 16 bases between. CDR1 is LGHNT and CDR2 is FRNRAP in the germline V gene. The CDR3 protein is CASGFPLTEEGYTF. CDR3 DNA sequence: TGTGCTAGTGGTTTCCCTCTCACAGAAGAAGGCTACACCTTC.

The chain couples TRBV5-4 to TRBJ1-4, with TRBD1 identical over 7 bases. With V trimmed by 1 base and J by 0 bases, 9 bases remained unmatched. This CDR3 is 18 amino acids long. Germline V gives CDR1 SGHNT, CDR2 YYREEE (reference sequence). The CDR3 nucleotides are TGTGCCAGCAGCTTGTGGGACAGTGGGTTTGCAACTAATGAAAAACTGTTTTTT. It yields the protein CASSLWDSGFATNEKLFF.

The genes are TRBV5-1 and TRBJ2-3, with 14 bases fitting TRBD2. Trimming removed 4 bases from V and 4 bases from J; junction bases left unmatched: 8. Germline V gives CDR1 SGHRS, CDR2 YFSETQ. This CDR3 is built from 17 residues. The CDR3 DNA sequence: TGCGCCAGCAGCGTGCTATGGACTAGCGGGGGGTCAGATACGCAGTATTTT. It is translated as CASSVLWTSGGSDTQYF. Full variable domain (remainder filled in from reference TRBV5-1 and TRBJ2-3): KAGVTQTPRYLIKTRGQQVTLSCSPISGHRSVSWYQQTPGQGLQFLFEYFSETQRNKGNFPGRFSGRQFSNSRSEMNVSTLELGDSALYLCASSVLWTSGGSDTQYFGPGTRLTVL.

The gene calls are TRBV3-1 (or the pseudogene TRBV3-2) and TRBJ1-2; D might be TRBD1 (5 bases). V lost 4 bases and J 3 bases, leaving 12 bases between the germline ends. Germline CDR1 and CDR2: LGHDT and YNNKEL (reference sequence). The length of the CDR3 is 14 residues. The CDR3 spells CASSPGTGDYGYTF. The CDR3 coding sequence is TGTGCCAGCAGCCCAGGAACAGGCGACTATGGCTACACCTTC.

This chain links TRBV19 with TRBJ1-1; D is uncertain. The V end lost 7 bases, the J end lost 6 bases, and 15 bases lay between the germline ends. Per the germline V gene, CDR1 is LNHDA and CDR2 is SQIVND (reference sequence). CDR3 size: 13 residues. CDR3 nucleotides: TGTGCCAGTAATTATAGGGATCAGCCTGAAGCTTTCTTT. Translated: CASNYRDQPEAFF.

The chain links TRBV4-1 to TRBJ1-5; no clear D gene. Germline V gives CDR1 MGHRA, CDR2 YSYEKL. CDR3 length: 17 residues. Trimming left V 3 bases short and J 5 bases short, with 20 bases between. Here the CDR3 DNA reads TGCGCCAGCAGCCACCCGGCAGGACCTACCTCAGATCAGCCCCAGCATTTT. Its translation: CASSHPAGPTSDQPQHF.

This clone was seen only a few times. This sequence joins TRBV7-5 and TRBJ1-1; the tabulated D call, TRBD1, remains unverified against the DNA. TRBV7-5 is an annotated pseudogene. This CDR3 contains 14 residues. The CDR3 protein is CARSQGQMNTEAFF. In DNA, the CDR3 is TGTGCCAGAAGCCAGGGACAGATGAACACTGAAGCTTTCTTT.

This clone was picked up one time. The rearrangement links TRBV3-1 (or the pseudogene TRBV3-2) to TRBJ2-2; D call uncertain. CDR3 length: 15 residues. The germline CDR1 and CDR2 sequences are LGHDT and YNNKEL (reference sequence). V was pared by 1 base and J by 8 bases, with 14 bases between. This chain's CDR3 is CASSQVSGGSGELFF. The CDR3 nucleotides are TGTGCCAGCAGCCAAGTTTCGGGTGGTAGTGGGGAGCTGTTTTTT.

The genes are TRBV19 and TRBJ1-5, with D perhaps matching TRBD1 (5 bases). V was shortened by 5 bases and J by 0 bases, with 11 bases between the two germline ends. In germline, CDR1 is LNHDA, CDR2 SQIVND (reference sequence). The CDR3 runs to 15 residues. The CDR3 coding sequence is TGTGCCAGTAGTCCGGGGGTGGATAGCAATCAGCCCCAGCATTTT. Protein: CASSPGVDSNQPQHF.

The table lists this clone with a count of one. The genes are TRBV6-6 and TRBJ2-2, with D perhaps matching TRBD1 or TRBD2 (5 bases each). Trimming removed 5 bases from V and 7 bases from J, with 11 bases in between. The CDR3 length is 13 residues. Germline V gene lookup returns CDR1 MNHNY and CDR2 SVGAGI (reference sequence). CDR3 sequence: CASSLGAGGELFF. The DNA for the CDR3 is TGTGCCAGCAGTCTAGGGGCGGGCGGGGAGCTGTTTTTT.

This clone came up a few times. The V and J genes are TRBV18 and TRBJ1-4; 9 bases agree with TRBD1. The CDR3 spans 18 residues. J was trimmed by 0 bases and V by 2 bases; bases with no gene match: 7. Germline V lookup: CDR1 KGHSH, CDR2 LQKENI. The CDR3 DNA follows: TGTGCCAGCTCACCAGGGACAGGGTTGGGTACAACTAATGAAAAACTGTTTTTT. Translated: CASSPGTGLGTTNEKLFF. Using reference TRBV18 and TRBJ1-4 for the parts outside the CDR3, the full variable domain is NAGVMQNPRHLVRRRGQEARLRCSPMKGHSHVYWYRQLPEEGLKFMVYLQKENIIDESGMPKERFSAEFPKEGPSILRIQQVVRGDSAAYFCASSPGTGLGTTNEKLFFGSGTQLSVL.

This clone was seen just once. CDR3 DNA: TGTGCCAGCAAAATGGGGGACGCGAACACCGGGGAGCTGTTTTTT. Its protein is CASKMGDANTGELFF. This sequence joins TRBV6-5 and TRBJ2-2; D is perhaps TRBD1 or TRBD2 (5 bases each). The CDR3 runs to 15 residues. Germline V gives CDR1 MNHEY, CDR2 SVGAGI. V lost 7 bases and J 0 bases, leaving 12 bases between the germline ends.

This clone was observed a handful of times. The J gene is TRBJ1-2, the V gene TRBV5-4; D perhaps matches TRBD1 (5 bases). The germline V and J ends were trimmed by 3 bases and 7 bases, with 13 bases remaining between them. The CDR3 is made up of 13 amino acids. CDR1 SGHNT and CDR2 YYREEE come from the germline V gene (reference sequence). Here the CDR3 reads CASSSEGLGGYTF. The CDR3 DNA reads TGTGCCAGCAGCTCGGAGGGGCTGGGTGGCTACACCTTC.

V usage is TRBV9 and J usage is TRBJ1-2; D gene unclear. V shed 3 bases and J shed 6 bases, with 9 bases lying between them. CDR3 size: 12 residues. In germline, CDR1 is SGDLS, CDR2 YYNGEE. The chain's CDR3 is CASSGRLNGYTF. The CDR3 bases are TGTGCCAGCAGCGGTCGATTGAATGGCTACACCTTC.

This clone turned up a few times. The chain carries TRBV7-9 and TRBJ2-7; 8 bases are a match to TRBD1. The ends lost 4 bases at V and 7 bases at J; junction bases unmatched: 3. This CDR3 is built from 12 residues. Germline CDR1 is SEHNR and CDR2 is FQNEAQ (reference sequence). The CDR3 region has the DNA TGTGCCAGCAGCTCACGGACAGGGGAGCAGTACTTC. It specifies CASSSRTGEQYF.

A note on this clone: The identical CDR3 is also encoded by other nucleotide sequences in the sample. This rearrangement joins TRBV9 to TRBJ1-1; D remains ambiguous. Trimming left V 0 bases short and J 1 base short, with 4 bases between. The V gene's germline CDR1 is SGDLS and CDR2 YYNGEE. The CDR3 runs 13 residues. CDR3 loop: CASSVDGNTEAFF. Here the CDR3 DNA reads TGTGCCAGCAGCGTAGATGGGAACACTGAAGCTTTCTTT. The whole variable domain, filled in from reference TRBV9 and TRBJ1-1, reads DSGVTQTPKHLITATGQRVTLRCSPRSGDLSVYWYQQSLDQGLQFLIQYYNGEERAKGNILERFSAQQFPDLHSELNLSSLELGDSALYFCASSVDGNTEAFFGQGTRLTVV.

This rearrangement joins TRBV4-2 to TRBJ2-7; the D gene could be TRBD1 or TRBD2 (5 bases each). The V end was cut by 4 bases, the J end by 2 bases, with 15 bases between. CDR3 size: 15 residues. Germline V gene sequence: CDR1 LGHNA, CDR2 YNFKEQ. CDR3: CASSPARGAAYEQYF. DNA of the CDR3: TGTGCCAGCAGCCCCGCCAGAGGGGCAGCCTACGAGCAGTACTTC.

About this clone: Germline is not matched at one junction end, which may reflect a read error. The chain employs TRBV6-2 or TRBV6-3 and TRBJ1-5; 11 bases agree with TRBD1. This CDR3 region has 15 residues. CDR1 MNHEY and CDR2 SVGEGT come from the germline V gene. This chain's CDR3 is CASSYRTGGKQPQHF. CDR3 DNA: TGTGCCAGCAGTTACCGGACAGGGGGCAAACAGCCCCAGCATTTT.

Concerning this clone itself: Other DNA sequences in the same sample also yield this CDR3. The chain links TRBV30 to TRBJ1-5, with D possibly being TRBD1 (5 bases). CDR3 length: 12 amino acids. CDR1 and CDR2 from the germline V gene are GTSNPN and SVGIG (reference sequence). V lost 1 base and J 7 bases, leaving 8 bases between the germline ends. CDR3 nucleotides: TGTGCCTGGAGTGGGGGCGGGCAGCCCCAGCATTTT. Translated, it gives CAWSGGGQPQHF. Full variable domain (remainder filled in from reference TRBV30 and TRBJ1-5): SQTIHQWPATLVQPVGSPLSLECTVEGTSNPNLYWYRQAAGRGLQLLFYSVGIGQISSEVPQNLSASRPQDRQFILSSKKLLLSDSGFYLCAWSGGGQPQHFGDGTRLSIL.

This clone was counted between two and nine times. The rearrangement links TRBV7-9 to TRBJ1-5; no reliable D call. Trimming took off 6 bases at V and 5 bases at J, with 11 bases between the two ends. CDR3 length: 13 amino acids. Germline assignment: CDR1 SEHNR and CDR2 FQNEAQ (reference sequence). The CDR3 nucleotides are TGTGCCAGCAGTTCAATGGGGTATCAGCCCCAGCATTTT. Protein sequence: CASSSMGYQPQHF.

J is TRBJ2-1 and V is TRBV2; D is ambiguous. V lost 5 bases and J 9 bases, leaving 17 bases between the germline ends. CDR1 is SNHLY, CDR2 FYNNEI, per germline. This CDR3 has 14 residues. Here the CDR3 reads CASSRVLPGSEQFF. CDR3 coding DNA: TGTGCCAGCAGTCGGGTCCTACCTGGCAGTGAGCAGTTCTTC.

This rearrangement joins TRBV6-6 to TRBJ1-1; the D is unclear. V gave up 2 bases and J gave up 0 bases, with 4 bases separating them. Germline V lookup: CDR1 MNHNY, CDR2 SVGAGI (reference sequence). The CDR3 runs to 13 residues. In nucleotides, the CDR3 is TGTGCCAGCAGTTACAGGTTGAACACTGAAGCTTTCTTT. This encodes CASSYRLNTEAFF.

The V call is TRBV2, the J call TRBJ2-7; TRBD1 matches 8 bases. CDR1 and CDR2 (germline): SNHLY, FYNNEI. Trimming at V came to 5 bases and at J to 0 bases, leaving 3 bases not matched to a gene. This CDR3 spans 14 amino acids. The chain's CDR3 is CASSRTGTSYEQYF. The DNA for the CDR3 is TGTGCCAGCAGTCGGACAGGGACCTCCTACGAGCAGTACTTC.

The rearrangement joins TRBV6-5 to TRBJ1-5; 9 bases map to TRBD1. The length of the CDR3 is 13 residues. Germline trimming cut 6 bases from V and 5 bases from J; bases unmatched to any gene: 2. Looked up from germline, CDR1 is MNHEY and CDR2 is SVGAGI. CDR3 loop: CASRQGAHQPQHF. The CDR3 bases are TGTGCCAGCAGACAGGGGGCCCATCAGCCCCAGCATTTT.

This chain links TRBV27 with TRBJ1-2; 7 positions match TRBD1. Germline V gene data show CDR1 as MNHEY and CDR2 as SMNVEV (reference sequence). V shed 4 bases and J 2 bases; nucleotides not matched to a gene: 4. The CDR3 totals 14 residues. The chain's CDR3 is CASSSDRANYGYTF. In DNA, the CDR3 is TGTGCCAGCAGTTCTGACAGGGCAAACTATGGCTACACCTTC.